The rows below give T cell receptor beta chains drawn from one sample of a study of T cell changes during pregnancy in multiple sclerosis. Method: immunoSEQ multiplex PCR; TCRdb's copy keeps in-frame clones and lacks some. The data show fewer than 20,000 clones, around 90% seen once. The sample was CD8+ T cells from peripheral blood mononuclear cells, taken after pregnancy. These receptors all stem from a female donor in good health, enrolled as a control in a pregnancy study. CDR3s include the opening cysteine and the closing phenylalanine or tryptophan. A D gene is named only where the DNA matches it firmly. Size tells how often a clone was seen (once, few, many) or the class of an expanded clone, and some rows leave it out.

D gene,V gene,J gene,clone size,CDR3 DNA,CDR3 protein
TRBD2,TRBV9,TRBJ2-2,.,TGTGCCAGCAGCGTAGGCGGGAGGTCAGGGGAGCTGTTTTTT,CASSVGGRSGELFF
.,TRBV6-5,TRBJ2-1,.,TGTGCCAGCAGTTACTTTGAGAGTGGCAATGAGCAGTTCTTC,CASSYFESGNEQFF
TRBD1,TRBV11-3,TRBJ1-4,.,TGTGCCAGCAGATCTAGACAGGGGGCGGGTGAAAAACTGTTTTTT,CASRSRQGAGEKLFF
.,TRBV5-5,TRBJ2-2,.,TGTGCCAGCAGCTTTGGGGGGACCGGGGAGCTGTTTTTT,CASSFGGTGELFF
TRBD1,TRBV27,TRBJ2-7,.,TGTGCCAGCAGTTCCCGGGGACAGGGGGACTACGAGCAGTACTTC,CASSSRGQGDYEQYF
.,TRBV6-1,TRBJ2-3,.,TGTGCCAGCAGTGAAGCGGTATTAGCTTTAGATACGCAGTATTTT,CASSEAVLALDTQYF
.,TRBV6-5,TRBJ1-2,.,TGTGCCAGCAGTTACGGAGACTATGGCTACACCTTC,CASSYGDYGYTF
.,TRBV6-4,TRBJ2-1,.,TGTGCCAGCAGTGCTGGCGGCGAGTCCTACAATGAGCAGTTCTTC,CASSAGGESYNEQFF
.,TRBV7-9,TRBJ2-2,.,TGTGCCAGCAGCCTCGGGGGGCCAAACACCGGGGAGCTGTTTTTT,CASSLGGPNTGELFF
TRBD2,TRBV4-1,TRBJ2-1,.,TGCGCCAGCAGCCAAGACGGGGGGTCATACAATGAGCAGTTCTTC,CASSQDGGSYNEQFF
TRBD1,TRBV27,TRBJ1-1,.,TGTGCCAGCGAACCTAGGACAGGGGGCACTGAAGCTTTCTTT,CASEPRTGGTEAFF
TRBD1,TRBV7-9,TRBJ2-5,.,TGTGCCAGCAGCTTAGTCCAGGGGGACGAGACCCAGTACTTC,CASSLVQGDETQYF
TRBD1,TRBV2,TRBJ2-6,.,TGTGCCAGCAAACAGGGGCCATCCTCTGGGGCCAACGTCCTGACTTTC,CASKQGPSSGANVLTF
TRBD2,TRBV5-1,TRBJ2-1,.,TGCGCCAGCAGCGGAACTAGCGGGGGGGCTTTCGGGAATGAGCAGTTCTTC,CASSGTSGGAFGNEQFF
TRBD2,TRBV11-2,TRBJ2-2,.,TGTGCCAGCACCAAAGGACTAGCGGGGGTTCACGGGGAGCTGTTTTTT,CASTKGLAGVHGELFF
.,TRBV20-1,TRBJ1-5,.,TGCAGTGCCACCAATGGCCATTTT,CSATNGHF
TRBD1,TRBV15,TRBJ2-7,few,TGTGCCACCAGCGGACAGGGTTACGAGCAGTACTTC,CATSGQGYEQYF
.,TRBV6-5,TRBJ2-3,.,TGTGCCAGCGGGGAGGCGGGTACGCAGTATTTT,CASGEAGTQYF
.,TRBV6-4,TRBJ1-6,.,TGTGCCAGCAGTGACTCTTTTGAGAATTCACCCCTCCACTTT,CASSDSFENSPLHF
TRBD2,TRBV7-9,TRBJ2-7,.,TGTGCCAGCAGCTGGACTAGGGCGGGAGGCCCGCCCCCGGCCTACGAGCAGTACTTC,CASSWTRAGGPPPAYEQYF
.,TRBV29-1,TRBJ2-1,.,TGCAGCGTTGATTCCCCAGGGGAGCAGTTCTTC,CSVDSPGEQFF
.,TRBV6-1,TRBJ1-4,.,TGTGCCGTCGAGGTGGCTAATGAAAAACTGTTTTTT,CAVEVANEKLFF
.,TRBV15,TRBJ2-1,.,TGTGCCACCAGCAGACGGGACAAGGTCTACAATGAGCAGTTCTTC,CATSRRDKVYNEQFF
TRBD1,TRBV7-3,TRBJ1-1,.,TGTGCCAGCAGCTTAATAGGCCCCCCGACAGGGGAGGACACTGAAGCTTTCTTT,CASSLIGPPTGEDTEAFF
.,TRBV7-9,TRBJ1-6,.,TGTGCCAGCAGCTTAGCGATCGGCCAGGTTGGCTATAATTCACCCCTCCACTTT,CASSLAIGQVGYNSPLHF
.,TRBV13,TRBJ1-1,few,TGTGCCAGCAGCTTAGCACGGTGGACTGAAGCTTTCTTT,CASSLARWTEAFF
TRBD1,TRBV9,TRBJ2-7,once,TGTGCCAGCAGCGCAATGCAACAGGGGACCGAGCAGTACTTC,CASSAMQQGTEQYF
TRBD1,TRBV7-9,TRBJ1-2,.,TGTGCCAGCAGTCTAGGGGGGACAGGGTATGGCTACACCTTC,CASSLGGTGYGYTF
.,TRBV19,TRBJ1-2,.,TGTGCCAGTAGTATAGGGCAGTATGGCTACACCTTC,CASSIGQYGYTF
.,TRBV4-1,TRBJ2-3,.,TGCGCCAGCAGCCAAGGCGGTACGTTCGGGCAGTATTTT,CASSQGGTFGQYF
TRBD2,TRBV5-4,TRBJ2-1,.,TGTGCCAGCAGCTTGGAACTAGCGGGAGTGTATGTTGAGCAGTTCTTC,CASSLELAGVYVEQFF
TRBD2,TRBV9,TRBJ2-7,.,TGTGCCAGCAGCGTAGGCGGGGGGAACTCCTACGAGCAGTACTTC,CASSVGGGNSYEQYF
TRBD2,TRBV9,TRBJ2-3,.,TGTGCCAGCAGCGTAACTAGCGGGGGGGCGAGCACAGATACGCAGTATTTT,CASSVTSGGASTDTQYF
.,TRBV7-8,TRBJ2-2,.,TGTGCCAGCAGCCCCGGAGGAGGAGCCACCGGGGAGCTGTTTTTT,CASSPGGGATGELFF
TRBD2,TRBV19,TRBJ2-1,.,TGTGCCAGTAGTATGACTAGCGGGGGCCTCTCCTACAATGAGCAGTTCTTC,CASSMTSGGLSYNEQFF
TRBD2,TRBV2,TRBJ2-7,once,TGTGCCAGCAGGGGACTAGCGGGAGCCCTATACGCCTACGAGCAGTACTTC,CASRGLAGALYAYEQYF
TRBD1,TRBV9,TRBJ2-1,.,TGTGCCAGCAGCGGGACAGGGTCCTACAATGAGCAGTTCTTC,CASSGTGSYNEQFF
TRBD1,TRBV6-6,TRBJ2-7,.,TGTGCCAGCAGCTTGGACAGGGACCCTCTCTACGAGCAGTACTTC,CASSLDRDPLYEQYF
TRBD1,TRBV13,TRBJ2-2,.,TGTGCCAGCAGCCTGACAGGGGGGGAGCTGTTTTTT,CASSLTGGELFF
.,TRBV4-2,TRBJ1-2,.,TGTGCCAGCAGCCAAGGCGGTTTGGGTGGCTACACCTTC,CASSQGGLGGYTF
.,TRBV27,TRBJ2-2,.,TGTGCCAGCAGTTTTAGTGGCACCGGGGAGCTGTTTTTT,CASSFSGTGELFF
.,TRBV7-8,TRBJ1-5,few,TGTGCCAGCAGCTTTACGAGGGATCAGCCCCAGCATTTT,CASSFTRDQPQHF
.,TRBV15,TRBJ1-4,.,TGTGCCACCAGCAGAGATGAGGGTGGGAATGAAAAACTGTTTTTT,CATSRDEGGNEKLFF
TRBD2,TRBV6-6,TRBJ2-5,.,TGTGCCAGCAGCTTTTTGCGGGGGGCGGGGGAGACCCAGTACTTC,CASSFLRGAGETQYF
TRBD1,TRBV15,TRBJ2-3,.,TGTGCCACCAGCAGAGAACAGGGGGCCACAGATACGCAGTATTTT,CATSREQGATDTQYF